There are many counts of the clone carrying this T cell receptor (beta chain). Its antigen is not known. TCRdb called the 5' RACE reads again in MiXCR, with one record for every CDR3 protein. This sample has roughly 58,000 distinct CDR3 sequences; roughly 6.5% occur once, and the top ten carry over 3.5%. This sample was included in a study of early T cells in non-severe SARS-CoV-2 infection. The V gene lost 5 bases and the J gene lost 4 bases, with 20 bases spanning the gap. The V gene's germline CDR1 is SGHTA and CDR2 FQGNSA. This CDR3 is 17 amino acids long. General study points: Private and CD4 specificities were missed by VDJdb matching, skewed to anti-spike CD8.

The sequence derives from an adult who was a healthcare worker with PCR-confirmed SARS-CoV-2 infection or an uninfected control (not recorded which). Sample: whole blood. The genes are TRBV7-2 and TRBJ1-4; no reliable D call. In DNA, the CDR3 is TGTGCCAGCAGCCAAGCACTGCAACGGAGGCTTAATGAAAAACTGTTTTTT. Amino acids: CASSQALQRRLNEKLFF.